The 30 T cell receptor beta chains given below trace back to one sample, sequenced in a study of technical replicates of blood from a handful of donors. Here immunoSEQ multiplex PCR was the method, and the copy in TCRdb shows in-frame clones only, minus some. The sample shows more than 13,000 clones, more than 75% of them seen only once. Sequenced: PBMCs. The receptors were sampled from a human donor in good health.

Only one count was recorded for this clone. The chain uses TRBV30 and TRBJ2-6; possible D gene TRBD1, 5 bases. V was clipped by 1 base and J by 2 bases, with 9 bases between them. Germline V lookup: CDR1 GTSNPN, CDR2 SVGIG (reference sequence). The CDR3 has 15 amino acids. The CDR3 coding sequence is TGTGCCTGGAGTGCCTTGGGGCCTGGGGCCAACGTCCTGACTTTC. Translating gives CAWSALGPGANVLTF.

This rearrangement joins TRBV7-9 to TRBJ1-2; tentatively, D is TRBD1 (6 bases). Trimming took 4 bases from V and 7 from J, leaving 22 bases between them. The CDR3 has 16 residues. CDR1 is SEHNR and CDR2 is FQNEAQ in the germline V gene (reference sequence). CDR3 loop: CASSSGGAFDTGGYTF. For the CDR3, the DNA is TGTGCCAGCAGCTCGGGGGGGGCCTTTGACACAGGTGGCTACACCTTC.

Here the CDR3 reads CASSLFREQYF. The CDR3 nucleotides are TGCGCCAGCAGCTTGTTCCGGGAGCAGTACTTC. The chain has TRBV5-1 and TRBJ2-7; no firm D call. The CDR3 covers 11 residues. Germline V gives CDR1 SGHRS, CDR2 YFSETQ. Trimming took 1 base from V and 7 from J, leaving 6 bases between them.

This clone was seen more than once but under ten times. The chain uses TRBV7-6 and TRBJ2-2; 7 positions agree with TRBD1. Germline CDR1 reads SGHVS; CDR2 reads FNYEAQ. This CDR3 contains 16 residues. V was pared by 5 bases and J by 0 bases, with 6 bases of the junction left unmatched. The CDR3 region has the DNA TGTGCCAGCAGCCGGACAGGAGGTTCGAACACCGGGGAGCTGTTTTTT. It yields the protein CASSRTGGSNTGELFF.

The CDR3 spells CAWSIYWTGKDGYTF. In DNA form, the CDR3 reads TGTGCCTGGAGCATCTACTGGACAGGGAAGGATGGCTACACCTTC. The rearrangement links TRBV30 to TRBJ1-2; 8 nucleotides match TRBD1. The CDR3 has 15 residues. Germline V CDR1 and CDR2: GTSNPN, SVGIG (reference sequence). V lost 3 bases and J lost 6; bases outside the gene matches: 12.

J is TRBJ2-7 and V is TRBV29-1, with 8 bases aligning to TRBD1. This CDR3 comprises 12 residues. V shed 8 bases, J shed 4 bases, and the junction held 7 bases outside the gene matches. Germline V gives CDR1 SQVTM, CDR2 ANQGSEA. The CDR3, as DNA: TGCAGCACCGGGACAGGCCAGTACGAGCAGTACTTC. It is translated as CSTGTGQYEQYF.

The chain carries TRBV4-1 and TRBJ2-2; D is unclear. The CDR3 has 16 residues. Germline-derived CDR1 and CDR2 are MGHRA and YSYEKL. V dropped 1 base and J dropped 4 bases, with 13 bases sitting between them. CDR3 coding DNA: TGCGCCAGCAGCCAAGTGAATCTAGTGAGCACCGGGGAGCTGTTTTTT. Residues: CASSQVNLVSTGELFF.

The CDR3 spells CASMLGGAQETQYF. For the CDR3, the DNA is TGCGCCAGCATGTTGGGGGGGGCCCAAGAGACCCAGTACTTC. The V call is TRBV5-1, the J call TRBJ2-5; D perhaps matches TRBD2 (7 bases). This CDR3 spans 14 amino acids. Germline-derived CDR1 and CDR2 are SGHRS and YFSETQ. Trimming pared 6 bases from V and 1 base from J, leaving 13 bases between.

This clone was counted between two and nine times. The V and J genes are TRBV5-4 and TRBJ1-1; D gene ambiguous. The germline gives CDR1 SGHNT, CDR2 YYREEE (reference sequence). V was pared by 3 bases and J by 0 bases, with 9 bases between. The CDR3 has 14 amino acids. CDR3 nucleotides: TGTGCCAGCAGCTCGGACTTCATGAACACTGAAGCTTTCTTT. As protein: CASSSDFMNTEAFF.

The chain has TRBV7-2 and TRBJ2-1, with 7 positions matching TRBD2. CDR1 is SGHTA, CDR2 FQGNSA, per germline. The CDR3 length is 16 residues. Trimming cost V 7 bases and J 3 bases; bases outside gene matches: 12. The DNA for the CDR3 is TGTGCCAGCACCCAAGGAAGCGGGGCGAACTACAATGAGCAGTTCTTC. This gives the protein CASTQGSGANYNEQFF.

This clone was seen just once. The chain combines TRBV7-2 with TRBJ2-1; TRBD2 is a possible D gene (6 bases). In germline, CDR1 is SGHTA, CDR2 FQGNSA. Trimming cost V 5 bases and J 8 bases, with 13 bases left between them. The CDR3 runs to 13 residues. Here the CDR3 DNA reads TGTGCCAGCAGCGCACTCCTAGCGCATGAGCAGTTCTTC. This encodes CASSALLAHEQFF.

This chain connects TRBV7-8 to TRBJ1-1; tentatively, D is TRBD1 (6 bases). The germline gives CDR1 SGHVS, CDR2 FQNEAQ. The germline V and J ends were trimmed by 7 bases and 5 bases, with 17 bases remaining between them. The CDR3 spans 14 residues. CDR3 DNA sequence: TGTGCCAGCACTCGTGGGGCCCAGGGGACTGAAGCTTTCTTT. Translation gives CASTRGAQGTEAFF.

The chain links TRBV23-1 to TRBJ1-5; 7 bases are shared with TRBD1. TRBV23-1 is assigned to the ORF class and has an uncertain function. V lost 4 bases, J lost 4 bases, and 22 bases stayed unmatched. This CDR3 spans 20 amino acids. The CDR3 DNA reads TGCGCCAGCAGTCCCTATCGGGGGGGTGGGCACAGGGGATGGAATCAGCCCCAGCATTTT. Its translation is CASSPYRGGGHRGWNQPQHF.

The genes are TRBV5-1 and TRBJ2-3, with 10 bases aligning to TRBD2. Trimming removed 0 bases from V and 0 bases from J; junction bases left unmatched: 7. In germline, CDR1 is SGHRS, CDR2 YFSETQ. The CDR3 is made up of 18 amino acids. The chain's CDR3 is CASSLGPSGSPSTDTQYF. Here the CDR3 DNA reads TGCGCCAGCAGCTTGGGGCCTAGCGGGAGCCCCAGCACAGATACGCAGTATTTT.

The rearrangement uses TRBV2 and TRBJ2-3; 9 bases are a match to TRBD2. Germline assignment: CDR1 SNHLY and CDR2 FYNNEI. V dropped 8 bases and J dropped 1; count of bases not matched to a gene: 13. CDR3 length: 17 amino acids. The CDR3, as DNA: TGTGCCAGCCAATATGACGATAGCGGGAGAGGCACAGATACGCAGTATTTT. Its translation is CASQYDDSGRGTDTQYF.

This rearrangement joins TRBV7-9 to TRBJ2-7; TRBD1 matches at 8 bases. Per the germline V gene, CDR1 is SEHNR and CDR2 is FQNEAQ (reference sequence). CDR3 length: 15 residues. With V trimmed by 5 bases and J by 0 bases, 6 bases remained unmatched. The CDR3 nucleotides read TGTGCCAGCAGCCGAGGGACAGGTAGCTCCTACGAGCAGTACTTC. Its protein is CASSRGTGSSYEQYF.

CDR3 nucleotides: TGTGCCAGCAGTGCGCCGGGGGGGGACGGGTCCAATGAGCAGTTCTTC. This codes for CASSAPGGDGSNEQFF. The chain is built from TRBV6-4 and TRBJ2-1, with TRBD2 matching 8 bases. CDR1 and CDR2 from the germline V gene are MRHNA and SNTAGT. V lost 4 bases and J lost 6; bases outside the gene matches: 11. This CDR3 is 16 amino acids long.

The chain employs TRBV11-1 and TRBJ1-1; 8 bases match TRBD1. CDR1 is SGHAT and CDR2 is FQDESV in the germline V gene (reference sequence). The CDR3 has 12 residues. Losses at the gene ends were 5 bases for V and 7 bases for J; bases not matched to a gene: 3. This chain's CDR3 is CASSRTGLEAFF. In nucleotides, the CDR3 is TGTGCCAGCAGCCGGACAGGGCTTGAAGCTTTCTTT.

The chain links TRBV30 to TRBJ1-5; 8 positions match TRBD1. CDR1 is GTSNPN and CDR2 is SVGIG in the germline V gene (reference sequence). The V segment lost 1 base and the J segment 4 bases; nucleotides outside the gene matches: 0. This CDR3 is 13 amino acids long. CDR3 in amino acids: CAWSGTGNQPQHF. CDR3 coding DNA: TGTGCCTGGAGTGGGACAGGGAATCAGCCCCAGCATTTT.

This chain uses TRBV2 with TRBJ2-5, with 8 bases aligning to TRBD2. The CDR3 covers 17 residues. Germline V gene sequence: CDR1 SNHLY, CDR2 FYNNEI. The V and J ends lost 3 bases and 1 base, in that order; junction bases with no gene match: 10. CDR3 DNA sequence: TGTGCCAGCAGTGACCGGCTACTAGCGGACACCCAAGAGACCCAGTACTTC. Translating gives CASSDRLLADTQETQYF.

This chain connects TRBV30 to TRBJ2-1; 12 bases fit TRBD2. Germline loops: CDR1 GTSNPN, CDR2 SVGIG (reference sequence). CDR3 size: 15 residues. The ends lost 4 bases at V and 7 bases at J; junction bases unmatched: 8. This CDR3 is CAWTHGTSGWNEQFF. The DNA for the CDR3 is TGTGCCTGGACACATGGGACTAGCGGGTGGAATGAGCAGTTCTTC.

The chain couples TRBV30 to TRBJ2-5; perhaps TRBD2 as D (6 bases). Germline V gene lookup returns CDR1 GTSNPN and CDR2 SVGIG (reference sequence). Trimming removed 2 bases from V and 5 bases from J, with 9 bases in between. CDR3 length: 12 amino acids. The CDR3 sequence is CAWSRGSETQYF. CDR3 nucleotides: TGTGCCTGGAGTCGGGGGTCGGAGACCCAGTACTTC.

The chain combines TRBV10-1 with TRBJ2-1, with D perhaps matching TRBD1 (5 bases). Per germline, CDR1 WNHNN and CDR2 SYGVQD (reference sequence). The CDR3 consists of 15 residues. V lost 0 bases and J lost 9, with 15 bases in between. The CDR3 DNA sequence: TGCGCCAGCAGTGAGTCGCTGGCAGGGCCGGGTGAGCAGTTCTTC. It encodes CASSESLAGPGEQFF.

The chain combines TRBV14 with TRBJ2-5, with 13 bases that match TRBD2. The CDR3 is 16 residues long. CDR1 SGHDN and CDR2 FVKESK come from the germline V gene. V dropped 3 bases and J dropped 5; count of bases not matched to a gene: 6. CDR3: CASSHWTSGSRETQYF. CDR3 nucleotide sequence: TGTGCCAGCAGCCATTGGACTAGCGGGAGTAGGGAGACCCAGTACTTC.

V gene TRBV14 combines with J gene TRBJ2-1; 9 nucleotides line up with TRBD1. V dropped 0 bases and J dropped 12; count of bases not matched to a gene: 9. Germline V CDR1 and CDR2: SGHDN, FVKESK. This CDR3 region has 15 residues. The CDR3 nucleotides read TGTGCCAGCAGCCAAGATAGCACCGCGGGACAGGGGCAGTTCTTC. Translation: CASSQDSTAGQGQFF.

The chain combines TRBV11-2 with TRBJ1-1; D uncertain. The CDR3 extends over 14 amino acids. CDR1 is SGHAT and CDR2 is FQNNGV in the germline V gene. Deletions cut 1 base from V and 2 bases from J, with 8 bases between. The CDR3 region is CASSLGFSNTEAFF. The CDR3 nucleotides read TGTGCCAGCAGCTTAGGTTTCAGTAACACTGAAGCTTTCTTT. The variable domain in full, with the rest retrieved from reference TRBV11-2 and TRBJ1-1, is EAGVAQSPRYKIIEKRQSVAFWCNPISGHATLYWYQQILGQGPKLLIQFQNNGVVDDSQLPKDRFSAERLKGVDSTLKIQPAKLEDSAVYLCASSLGFSNTEAFFGQGTRLTVV.

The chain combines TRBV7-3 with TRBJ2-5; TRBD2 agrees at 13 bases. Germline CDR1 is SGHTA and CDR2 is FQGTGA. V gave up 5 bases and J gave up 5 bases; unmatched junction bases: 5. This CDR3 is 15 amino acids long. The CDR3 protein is CASSRLAGGMETQYF. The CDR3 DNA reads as TGTGCCAGCAGCCGACTAGCGGGAGGAATGGAGACCCAGTACTTC.

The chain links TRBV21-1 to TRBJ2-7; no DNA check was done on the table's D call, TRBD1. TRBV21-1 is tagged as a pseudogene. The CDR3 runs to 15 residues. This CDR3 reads CASSPPGETGGEQYF. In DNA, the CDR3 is TGTGCCAGCAGCCCACCCGGGGAGACAGGGGGCGAGCAGTACTTC.

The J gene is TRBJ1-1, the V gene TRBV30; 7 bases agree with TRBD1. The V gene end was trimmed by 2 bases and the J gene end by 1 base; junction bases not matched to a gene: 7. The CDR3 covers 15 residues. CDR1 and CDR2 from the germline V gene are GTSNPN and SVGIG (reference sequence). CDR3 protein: CAWSPGTAPNTEAFF. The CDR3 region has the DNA TGTGCCTGGAGTCCTGGGACAGCACCGAACACTGAAGCTTTCTTT.

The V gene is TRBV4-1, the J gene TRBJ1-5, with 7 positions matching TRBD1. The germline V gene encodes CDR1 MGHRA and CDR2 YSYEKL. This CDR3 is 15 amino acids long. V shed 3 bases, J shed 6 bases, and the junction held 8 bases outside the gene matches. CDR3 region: CASSQDRQGLQPQHF. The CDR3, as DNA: TGCGCCAGCAGCCAGGACAGACAGGGACTTCAGCCCCAGCATTTT.